Listed below are T cell receptor beta chains from one sample, sequenced in a study of shared clonotypes between healthy human individuals. The repertoire was sequenced with immunoSEQ multiplex PCR; TCRdb's copy has only in-frame clones and lacks some. The data show more than 450,000 clones, 70% to 80% seen once. Sample: PBMCs. The origin of the receptors is a woman in her thirties or forties in good health. Some clones in this sample may be carry-over from other donors' samples. Each CDR3 is given with its conserved first and last residue. The order of the fields is D gene, clone size, V gene, J gene, CDR3 protein, CDR3 DNA. D genes are given only for firm matches. Size is omitted from some rows. Given values are once, few, many or a class for expanded clones.

-	few	TRBV5-1	TRBJ2-7	CASSESYEQYF	TGCGCCAGCAGCGAATCCTACGAGCAGTACTTC
-	-	TRBV2	TRBJ2-7	CASSGGGVGYEQYF	TGTGCCAGCAGTGGTGGGGGAGTGGGATACGAGCAGTACTTC
-	-	TRBV5-1	TRBJ2-3	CASSSSGGPDTQYF	TGCGCCAGCAGTTCTTCCGGGGGACCAGATACGCAGTATTTT
TRBD1	-	TRBV6-1	TRBJ2-7	CASTQGADPLEQYF	TGTGCCAGCACACAGGGGGCAGATCCTCTCGAGCAGTACTTC
-	-	TRBV2	TRBJ2-6	CASTLGPILSGANVLTF	TGTGCCAGCACCCTCGGGCCCATCCTATCCGGGGCCAACGTCCTGACTTTC
-	-	TRBV19	TRBJ1-5	CASSISSLAGGNQPQHF	TGTGCCAGTAGTATCTCCTCCTTAGCCGGAGGCAATCAGCCCCAGCATTTT
-	-	TRBV4-2	TRBJ1-5	CASSQTMGNQPQHF	TGTGCCAGCAGCCAAACAATGGGCAATCAGCCCCAGCATTTT
TRBD1	once	TRBV18	TRBJ2-7	CASSPSGTGIYEQYF	TGTGCCAGCTCACCCTCCGGGACAGGGATCTACGAGCAGTACTTC
-	-	TRBV28	TRBJ1-1	CASSLDPNTEAFF	TGTGCCAGCAGTCTGGACCCGAACACTGAAGCTTTCTTT
-	-	TRBV2	TRBJ2-1	CASGGSYNEQFF	TGTGCCAGCGGTGGTTCCTACAATGAGCAGTTCTTC
TRBD1	-	TRBV7-3	TRBJ2-2	CASSSFGGTGSSGELFF	TGTGCCAGCAGCTCCTTTGGGGGGACAGGGTCGAGCGGGGAGCTGTTTTTT
TRBD2	-	TRBV7-3	TRBJ2-3	CASSLGLAGGPRHF	TGTGCCAGCAGCTTAGGGCTAGCGGGAGGGCCTCGGCATTTT
TRBD2	-	TRBV5-4	TRBJ2-2	CASSFTSGRATTGELFF	TGTGCCAGCAGCTTTACTAGCGGGAGGGCGACCACCGGGGAGCTGTTTTTT
-	-	TRBV18	TRBJ2-5	CASSPGAGSQETQYF	TGTGCCAGCTCACCAGGGGCAGGATCCCAAGAGACCCAGTACTTC
-	few	TRBV5-1	TRBJ2-1	CASSLGPPRKDEQFF	TGCGCCAGCAGCTTGGGACCCCCCAGAAAGGATGAGCAGTTCTTC
TRBD1	-	TRBV7-2	TRBJ1-6	CASSLRGRNSPLHF	TGTGCCAGCAGCTTAAGGGGGCGAAATTCACCCCTCCACTTT
-	-	TRBV4-2	TRBJ1-2	CASSQASVSSINYGYTF	TGTGCCAGCAGCCAAGCGAGCGTTAGCTCCATTAACTATGGCTACACCTTC
TRBD2	-	TRBV14	TRBJ2-2	CASSQGPAGGQTGELFF	TGTGCCAGCAGCCAAGGTCCGGCGGGAGGGCAAACCGGGGAGCTGTTTTTT
-	once	TRBV6-1	TRBJ2-7	CATRQPSYEQYF	TGTGCCACAAGACAGCCCTCCTACGAGCAGTACTTC
-	-	TRBV7-2	TRBJ1-4	CASSGGGGDEKLFF	TGTGCCAGCAGCGGGGGAGGGGGAGATGAAAAACTGTTTTTT
TRBD2	-	TRBV19	TRBJ2-7	CASSIPGLAPQQYF	TGTGCCAGTAGTATTCCGGGACTAGCGCCCCAGCAGTACTTC
TRBD2	-	TRBV5-4	TRBJ2-1	CASSSPGLDNEQFF	TGTGCCAGCAGCTCACCGGGACTAGATAATGAGCAGTTCTTC
-	-	TRBV28	TRBJ1-2	CASSLWRDSYGYTF	TGTGCCAGCAGTTTATGGCGAGACAGCTATGGCTACACCTTC
TRBD1	-	TRBV7-8	TRBJ1-2	CASSNRGRGYGYTF	TGTGCCAGCAGCAATAGGGGGCGCGGGTATGGCTACACCTTC
TRBD2	-	TRBV19	TRBJ2-2	CASSIVGLGPGELFF	TGTGCCAGTAGTATAGTTGGACTAGGCCCCGGGGAGCTGTTTTTT
-	-	TRBV28	TRBJ2-2	CAIKQLGEWERNTGELFF	TGTGCCATCAAGCAACTTGGGGAGTGGGAGCGGAACACCGGGGAGCTGTTTTTT
TRBD2	-	TRBV2	TRBJ2-7	CASSEGRGRYEQYF	TGTGCCAGCAGTGAAGGGCGCGGGAGGTACGAGCAGTACTTC
-	-	TRBV5-1	TRBJ2-1	CASSLGIYEQFF	TGCGCCAGCAGCTTGGGGATCTATGAGCAGTTCTTC
-	once	TRBV10-1	TRBJ2-7	CASSGSGGHWYEQYF	TGCGCCAGCAGTGGTTCCGGAGGACACTGGTACGAGCAGTACTTC
-	-	TRBV6-1	TRBJ2-3	CASSELGPERTQYF	TGTGCCAGCAGTGAATTGGGCCCAGAGAGGACGCAGTATTTT
TRBD1	once	TRBV7-2	TRBJ1-1	CASSSRTGLNTEAFF	TGTGCCAGCAGCTCCAGGACAGGGCTGAACACTGAAGCTTTCTTT
-	-	TRBV29-1	TRBJ1-3	CSVDRTGSGNTIYF	TGCAGCGTTGACAGGACCGGCTCTGGAAACACCATATATTTT
-	-	TRBV2	TRBJ2-2	CASIYTGELFF	TGTGCCAGCATTTATACCGGGGAGCTGTTTTTT
TRBD1	-	TRBV6-6	TRBJ1-2	CASSFPLGGWSYTF	TGTGCCAGCAGTTTTCCTCTAGGGGGCTGGAGCTACACCTTC
TRBD1	-	TRBV18	TRBJ1-1	CASSPRNQGAGNTEAFF	TGTGCCAGCTCACCACGTAATCAGGGGGCGGGGAACACTGAAGCTTTCTTT
-	-	TRBV21-1	TRBJ1-2	CASSKGGWGYTF	TGTGCCAGCAGCAAAGGGGGCTGGGGCTACACCTTC
-	few	TRBV9	TRBJ1-2	CASSPSGGQRGYTF	TGTGCCAGCAGCCCCTCCGGGGGGCAGAGGGGCTACACCTTC
-	-	TRBV19	TRBJ2-7	CASGHGGVRLEQYF	TGTGCCAGCGGACACGGGGGCGTTAGGCTCGAGCAGTACTTC
-	-	TRBV27	TRBJ2-3	CASSLKGEGDTQYF	TGTGCCAGCAGTTTAAAAGGAGAGGGAGATACGCAGTATTTT
-	-	TRBV11-3	TRBJ2-7	CASSLDGKRELYF	TGTGCCAGCAGCTTAGATGGGAAAAGGGAATTGTACTTC
-	-	TRBV10-1	TRBJ2-1	CASPPSLYNEQFF	TGCGCCAGCCCTCCGTCCCTCTACAATGAGCAGTTCTTC
-	-	TRBV29-1	TRBJ2-1	CSVRPTGEQFF	TGCAGCGTTAGGCCGACGGGTGAGCAGTTCTTC
TRBD1	-	TRBV28	TRBJ1-4	CASRRTGGGIEKLFF	TGTGCCAGCAGGAGGACAGGGGGCGGTATTGAAAAACTGTTTTTT
-	few	TRBV7-7	TRBJ1-5	CASSVTQVIGDQPQHF	TGTGCCAGCAGCGTTACACAGGTAATCGGGGATCAGCCCCAGCATTTT
-	-	TRBV9	TRBJ1-3	CASSPSRTAGNTIYF	TGTGCCAGCAGCCCTAGCCGGACAGCTGGAAACACCATATATTTT
TRBD1	-	TRBV7-9	TRBJ1-1	CASSLTGGFGAFF	TGTGCCAGCAGCCTGACAGGGGGGTTTGGAGCTTTCTTT
-	few	TRBV7-2	TRBJ1-2	CASSSNYGYTF	TGTGCCAGCAGCTCTAACTATGGCTACACCTTC
-	-	TRBV5-8	TRBJ2-7	CASSPAGAEQYF	TGTGCCAGCAGCCCTGCAGGCGCGGAGCAGTACTTC
TRBD2	-	TRBV4-1	TRBJ2-1	CASSHPRTSGRAANEQFF	TGCGCCAGCAGCCATCCCCGGACTAGCGGGAGGGCCGCCAATGAGCAGTTCTTC
TRBD2	-	TRBV28	TRBJ2-2	CASSLGGLADTGELFF	TGTGCCAGCAGTTTAGGAGGACTAGCGGACACCGGGGAGCTGTTTTTT
-	-	TRBV29-1	TRBJ2-2	CSVNRDLDTGELFF	TGCAGCGTTAACAGGGACTTGGACACCGGGGAGCTGTTTTTT
-	-	TRBV18	TRBJ1-3	CASSPQASGNTIYF	TGTGCCAGCTCCCCTCAGGCCTCTGGAAACACCATATATTTT
-	-	TRBV4-1	TRBJ2-7	CASSQRHSTYEQYF	TGCGCCAGCAGCCAAAGGCACAGCACCTACGAGCAGTACTTC
TRBD1	-	TRBV10-3	TRBJ1-2	CAISDQGGRSGYTF	TGTGCCATCAGTGATCAGGGGGGGCGGAGCGGCTACACCTTC